A single sample gave rise to the 9 T cell receptor beta chains below, sequenced in a study of T cells after yellow fever vaccination. TCRdb used MiXCR to reprocess the 5' RACE reads, holding one entry per CDR3 protein. The sample records 320,000 or so distinct CDR3 sequences, 8.1% being singletons. The sequenced sample was PBMCs, obtained roughly 47 days after the first yellow fever vaccination. The source of these receptors is a man aged 18 to 29 who received the YFV17D yellow fever vaccine.

At least ten counts were recorded for this clonotype. CDR3 nucleotides: TGTGCCAGCAGCTTAGGGTTGGACTATGGCTACACCTTC. Translating gives CASSLGLDYGYTF. This chain connects TRBV7-2 to TRBJ1-2; D is unclear. Germline V CDR1 and CDR2: SGHTA, FQGNSA. The ends were cut back, 1 base at V and 3 bases at J, with 6 bases in the middle. This CDR3 spans 13 amino acids.

This chain's CDR3 is CASSLIPGANEQYF. As DNA, the CDR3 is TGCGCCAGCAGCCTCATCCCGGGGGCCAACGAGCAGTACTTC. The chain joins TRBV10-1 to TRBJ2-7; D is perhaps TRBD1 or TRBD2 (6 bases each). This CDR3 is 14 amino acids long. Germline-derived CDR1 and CDR2 are WNHNN and SYGVQD (reference sequence). With 6 bases removed from V and 5 bases from J, the gap between germline ends came to 17 bases.

There are a few counts of this clonotype. This chain uses TRBV7-9 with TRBJ2-7; D is perhaps TRBD2 (5 bases). Trimming pared 1 base from V and 6 bases from J, leaving 16 bases between. Germline CDR1 reads SEHNR; CDR2 reads FQNEAQ (reference sequence). CDR3 length equals 15 residues. In nucleotides, the CDR3 is TGTGCCAGCAGCTTAGGGGCAGGACTCGCCAGCGAGCAGTACGTC. Protein product: CASSLGAGLASEQYV.

This clonotype was detected only a few times. The V and J genes are TRBV24-1 and TRBJ2-5; perhaps D is TRBD1 or TRBD2 (6 bases each). Germline CDR1 KGHDR, CDR2 SFDVKD. CDR3 length: 12 residues. V was cut by 6 bases and J by 5 bases, with 9 bases left in between. CDR3 bases: TGTGCCACCAGTAGGAGGGGGGAGACCCAGTACTTC. Encoded protein: CATSRRGETQYF.

This clonotype was seen only a few times. This chain joins TRBV7-8 and TRBJ2-6; D call uncertain. Between the trimmed V and J ends, which lost 2 bases and 0 bases, there was a span of 8 bases. This CDR3 is 16 amino acids long. The germline gives CDR1 SGHVS, CDR2 FQNEAQ. Here the CDR3 reads CASSLSYGSGANVLTF. CDR3 sequence (DNA): TGTGCCAGCAGCTTAAGTTATGGCTCTGGGGCCAACGTCCTGACTTTC.

This clonotype was observed many times. The V and J genes are TRBV7-2 and TRBJ1-6; 8 bases match TRBD1. This CDR3 comprises 15 residues. CDR1 and CDR2 from the germline V gene are SGHTA and FQGNSA. The V gene end was trimmed by 2 bases and the J gene end by 7 bases; junction bases not matched to a gene: 4. CDR3 sequence reads: CASSLRQGSNSPLHF. The CDR3 DNA reads TGTGCCAGCAGCTTAAGACAGGGGTCAAATTCACCCCTCCACTTT.

This rearrangement joins TRBV5-1 to TRBJ1-4, with unresolved D. Trimming stripped 7 bases from V and 5 bases from J, with 15 bases between. Germline lookup yields CDR1 SGHRS and CDR2 YFSETQ. The CDR3 consists of 14 residues. CDR3 sequence: CASGVGSQNEKLFF. The DNA for the CDR3 is TGCGCCAGCGGAGTGGGCAGCCAGAATGAAAAACTGTTTTTT. Using reference TRBV5-1 and TRBJ1-4 for the parts outside the CDR3, the full variable domain is KAGVTQTPRYLIKTRGQQVTLSCSPISGHRSVSWYQQTPGQGLQFLFEYFSETQRNKGNFPGRFSGRQFSNSRSEMNVSTLELGDSALYLCASGVGSQNEKLFFGSGTQLSVL.

This rearrangement joins TRBV12-3 or TRBV12-4 to TRBJ1-4; 12 nucleotides line up with TRBD1. The V and J ends lost 5 bases and 8 bases, in that order; junction bases with no gene match: 9. The CDR3 has 16 amino acids. This chain's CDR3 is CASSLGTGGAEEKLFF. The DNA of the CDR3 is TGTGCCAGCAGTCTAGGGACAGGGGGCGCAGAAGAAAAACTGTTTTTT.

V is TRBV14 and J is TRBJ2-5, with 12 bases lining up with TRBD2. CDR3 size: 16 residues. V lost 0 bases to trimming and J lost 5 bases; unmatched junction nucleotides: 4. The germline V gene has CDR1 SGHDN and CDR2 FVKESK. In DNA form, the CDR3 reads TGTGCCAGCAGCCAAGAGTTCCTAGCGGGAGGGGAGACCCAGTACTTC. It codes for CASSQEFLAGGETQYF.